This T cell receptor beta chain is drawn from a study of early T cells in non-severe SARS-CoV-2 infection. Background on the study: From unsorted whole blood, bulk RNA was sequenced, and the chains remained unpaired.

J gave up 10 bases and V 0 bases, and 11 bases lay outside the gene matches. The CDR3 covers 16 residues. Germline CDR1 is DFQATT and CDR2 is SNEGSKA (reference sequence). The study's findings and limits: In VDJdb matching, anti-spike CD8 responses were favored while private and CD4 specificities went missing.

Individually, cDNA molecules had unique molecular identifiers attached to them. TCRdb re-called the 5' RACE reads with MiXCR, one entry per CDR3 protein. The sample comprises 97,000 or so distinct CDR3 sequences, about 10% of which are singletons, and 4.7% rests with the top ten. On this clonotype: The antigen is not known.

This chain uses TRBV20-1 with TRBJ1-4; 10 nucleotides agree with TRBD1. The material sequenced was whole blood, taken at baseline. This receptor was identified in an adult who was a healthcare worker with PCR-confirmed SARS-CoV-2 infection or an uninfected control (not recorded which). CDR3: CSARERGDRGYRKLFF. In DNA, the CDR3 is TGCAGTGCTAGAGAGAGAGGGGACAGGGGATACCGAAAACTGTTTTTT.